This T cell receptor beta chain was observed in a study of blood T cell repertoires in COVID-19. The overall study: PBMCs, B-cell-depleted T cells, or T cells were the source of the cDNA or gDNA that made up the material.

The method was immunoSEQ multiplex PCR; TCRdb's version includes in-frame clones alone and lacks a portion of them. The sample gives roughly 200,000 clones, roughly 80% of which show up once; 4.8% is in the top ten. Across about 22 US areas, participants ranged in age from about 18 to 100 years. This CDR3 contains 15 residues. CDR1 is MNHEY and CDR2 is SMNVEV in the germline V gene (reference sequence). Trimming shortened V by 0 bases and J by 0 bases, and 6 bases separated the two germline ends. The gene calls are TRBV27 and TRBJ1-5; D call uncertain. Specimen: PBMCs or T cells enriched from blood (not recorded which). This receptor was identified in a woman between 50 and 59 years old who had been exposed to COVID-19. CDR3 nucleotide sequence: TGTGCCAGCAGTTTATCGGCTTATAGCAATCAGCCCCAGCATTTT. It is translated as CASSLSAYSNQPQHF.